Each of the 2 T cell receptor beta chains below was sequenced from the same sample in a study of blood T cell repertoires in COVID-19. The assay was immunoSEQ multiplex PCR, and TCRdb's table has in-frame clones only and misses some. The sample contains about 210,000 clones, around 83% of which appear only once. The sequenced sample was PBMCs or T cells enriched from blood (not recorded which). All receptors derive from a woman younger than 45 who had been exposed to COVID-19.

The chain combines TRBV11-2 with TRBJ1-1; no firm D call. CDR3 length: 14 amino acids. Germline CDR1 is SGHAT and CDR2 is FQNNGV. V was shortened by 1 base and J by 9 bases, with 15 bases between the two germline ends. CDR3 sequence: CASSLAAGSGKAFF. CDR3 sequence (DNA): TGTGCCAGCAGCTTAGCAGCAGGTTCGGGGAAAGCTTTCTTT.

The V and J genes are TRBV5-6 and TRBJ1-5, with 9 bases identical to TRBD1. The CDR3 has 15 residues. Trimming at V came to 3 bases and at J to 3 bases, leaving 4 bases not matched to a gene. CDR1 is SGHDT, CDR2 YYEEEE, per germline. The CDR3 here is CASSSLQGANQPQHF. The CDR3 bases are TGTGCCAGCAGCTCTTTACAGGGGGCCAATCAGCCCCAGCATTTT.